This T cell receptor (beta chain) was captured by sequencing in a study of T cells in tuberculosis. On this clone: The antigen is undetermined.

The protocol was immunoSEQ multiplex PCR, while the TCRdb copy is restricted to in-frame clones and leaves out a portion. The sample yields some 20,000 clones, 85% to 90% seen once. Points from the study as a whole: Active tuberculosis alpha repertoires lay closer to GMM-specific TCRs than controls'.

The sequenced sample was PBMCs. This receptor was identified in a donor aged 10-29 years with latent tuberculosis or without tuberculosis infection.

The CDR3, as DNA: TGTGCCAGCAGCATAGGGGGGGGCTATAGCAATCAGCCCCAGCATTTT. Translating gives CASSIGGGYSNQPQHF. This rearrangement joins TRBV7-2 to TRBJ1-5; possible D gene TRBD1, 6 bases. V dropped 5 bases and J dropped 0 bases, with 14 bases sitting between them. Per the germline V gene, CDR1 is SGHTA and CDR2 is FQGNSA. The CDR3 loop spans 16 amino acids.